This entry lists 19 T cell receptor beta chains sequenced from one sample in a study of cytomegalovirus exposure and HLA in healthy donors. Primers for the PCR totalled 60 Vbeta and 13 Jbeta. The table came from immunoSEQ multiplex PCR; TCRdb's copy has only in-frame clones and leaves some out. The repertoire holds about 120,000 clones, with 60% to 85% as singletons. Sequenced material: PBMCs. These receptors were collected from a woman aged 40 to 50 in good health and CMV-seropositive.

The V gene is TRBV6-6, the J gene TRBJ1-2; 8 bases are shared with TRBD1. V dropped 5 bases and J dropped 2; count of bases not matched to a gene: 7. Germline CDR1 reads MNHNY; CDR2 reads SVGAGI (reference sequence). The CDR3 totals 15 residues. This chain's CDR3 is CASSHGRTGNYGYTF. The CDR3 DNA is TGTGCCAGCAGTCATGGGCGGACAGGGAACTATGGCTACACCTTC.

The V call is TRBV7-8, the J call TRBJ1-5; TRBD1 is a possible D gene (6 bases). V was trimmed by 4 bases and J by 5 bases, leaving 18 bases between them. This CDR3 region has 16 residues. Germline V CDR1 and CDR2: SGHVS, FQNEAQ. CDR3 DNA sequence: TGTGCCAGCAGCTATAGGCACACAGGGAGGGATCAGCCCCAGCATTTT. Amino acid sequence: CASSYRHTGRDQPQHF.

The chain uses TRBV4-2 and TRBJ2-3; 9 nucleotides agree with TRBD1. Germline V gene lookup returns CDR1 LGHNA and CDR2 YNFKEQ. The J segment lost 4 bases and the V segment lost 4 bases, leaving 15 bases of the junction unmatched. CDR3 length equals 18 residues. CDR3 in DNA: TGTGCCAGCAGCCTACAGACTGACAGGGGGGACTACGCAGATACGCAGTATTTT. Residues: CASSLQTDRGDYADTQYF.

This chain links TRBV6-6 with TRBJ1-1; TRBD1 agrees at 7 bases. With V trimmed by 0 bases and J by 1 base, 5 bases remained unmatched. The germline V gene has CDR1 MNHNY and CDR2 SVGAGI (reference sequence). The CDR3 length is 16 residues. The CDR3 DNA reads as TGTGCCAGCAGTTACTCGAGGACAGGATGGAACACTGAAGCTTTCTTT. Translation gives CASSYSRTGWNTEAFF.

The rearrangement joins TRBV5-4 to TRBJ2-1, with D maybe TRBD1 (5 bases). The CDR3 loop spans 15 amino acids. Germline V CDR1 and CDR2: SGHNT, YYREEE (reference sequence). V dropped 6 bases and J dropped 6 bases, with 19 bases sitting between them. This chain's CDR3 is CASKRSAGRINEQFF. CDR3 DNA sequence: TGTGCCAGCAAGAGGTCGGCAGGGCGGATCAATGAGCAGTTCTTC.

The rearrangement links TRBV30 to TRBJ1-2, with 8 nucleotides matching TRBD1. Germline CDR1 is GTSNPN and CDR2 is SVGIG (reference sequence). The CDR3 contains 14 residues. V lost 2 bases and J lost 2; bases outside the gene matches: 4. CDR3 amino acids: CAWSMDRENYGYTF. DNA for the CDR3: TGTGCCTGGAGTATGGACAGGGAAAACTATGGCTACACCTTC.

The chain employs TRBV27 and TRBJ1-2; D is uncertain. V lost 0 bases, J lost 0 bases, and 11 bases lay in between. Germline lookup yields CDR1 MNHEY and CDR2 SMNVEV (reference sequence). CDR3 size: 16 residues. The CDR3, as DNA: TGTGCCAGCAGTTTATCGATGAGGGCAGCTAACTATGGCTACACCTTC. Translating it yields CASSLSMRAANYGYTF.

The chain is built from TRBV7-9 and TRBJ2-5, with 10 bases lining up with TRBD2. CDR1 and CDR2 (germline): SEHNR, FQNEAQ (reference sequence). This CDR3 is 16 amino acids long. Germline trimming cut 4 bases from V and 5 bases from J; bases unmatched to any gene: 10. CDR3: CASSSSLAGVGETQYF. CDR3 nucleotides: TGTGCCAGCAGCTCTTCCCTAGCGGGGGTTGGGGAGACCCAGTACTTC.

V and J are TRBV19 and TRBJ2-2, with TRBD2 matching 9 bases. The CDR3 runs 18 residues. The germline gives CDR1 LNHDA, CDR2 SQIVND (reference sequence). Trimming cost V 7 bases and J 0 bases; bases outside gene matches: 12. The CDR3 is CASTEQTGTSSNTGELFF. CDR3 sequence (DNA): TGTGCCAGTACCGAACAGACCGGGACTAGCTCGAACACCGGGGAGCTGTTTTTT.

V usage is TRBV9 and J usage is TRBJ2-1, with 12 bases that match TRBD2. CDR1 and CDR2 (germline): SGDLS, YYNGEE. The CDR3 covers 17 residues. V was pared by 2 bases and J by 8 bases, with 11 bases of the junction left unmatched. The CDR3 region has the DNA TGTGCCAGCAGCGTCGCAACCGGGACTAGCGGGTGGGATGAGCAGTTCTTC. Protein product: CASSVATGTSGWDEQFF.

The chain recombines TRBV6-4 with TRBJ2-3, with TRBD2 as a possible D gene (6 bases). This CDR3 is built from 11 residues. Per germline, CDR1 MRHNA and CDR2 SNTAGT. Trimming removed 2 bases at V and 9 bases at J, with 6 bases between. The CDR3, as DNA: TGTGCCAGCAGTGACGGGGGGACGCAGTATTTT. Translation: CASSDGGTQYF.

This chain connects TRBV9 to TRBJ1-3; weak D call: TRBD1 (5 bases). CDR1 and CDR2 from the germline V gene are SGDLS and YYNGEE. This CDR3 region has 15 residues. V was trimmed by 2 bases and J by 4 bases, leaving 13 bases between them. CDR3 DNA: TGTGCCAGCAGCGTGGGCAGGGTTGTCGGAAACACCATATATTTT. Translating gives CASSVGRVVGNTIYF.

This clone was seen just once. The rearrangement links TRBV30 to TRBJ1-2, with 7 nucleotides matching TRBD1. The V and J ends lost 1 base and 7 bases, in that order; junction bases with no gene match: 6. The CDR3 has 13 amino acids. Germline V CDR1 and CDR2: GTSNPN, SVGIG (reference sequence). The CDR3 sequence is CAWSEGGPSGYTF. CDR3 sequence (DNA): TGTGCCTGGAGTGAAGGGGGCCCCTCTGGCTACACCTTC.

The CDR3 DNA is TGTGCCAGCAGCTTATTACAGGGTTCTGGGGCCAACGTCCTGACTTTC. It translates to CASSLLQGSGANVLTF. This chain joins TRBV7-9 and TRBJ2-6, with D perhaps TRBD1 (6 bases). CDR3 length: 16 residues. Trimming stripped 2 bases from V and 1 base from J, with 9 bases between. The germline CDR1 and CDR2 sequences are SEHNR and FQNEAQ (reference sequence).

The chain employs TRBV19 and TRBJ2-7; TRBD2 matches 10 bases. Trimming removed 6 bases from V and 11 bases from J; junction bases left unmatched: 4. The CDR3 runs to 11 residues. Germline assignment: CDR1 LNHDA and CDR2 SQIVND (reference sequence). Written as DNA, the CDR3 is TGTGCCAGTAGGCCCGGGACTAGCGAGTACTTC. This translates into CASRPGTSEYF.

V gene TRBV27 combines with J gene TRBJ1-2; 10 bases fit TRBD1. The CDR3 contains 13 residues. The V segment lost 4 bases and the J segment 7 bases; nucleotides outside the gene matches: 3. Germline V lookup: CDR1 MNHEY, CDR2 SMNVEV (reference sequence). In DNA form, the CDR3 reads TGTGCCAGCAGTTCGGGGGACAGGGGTGGCTACACCTTC. This gives the protein CASSSGDRGGYTF.

The V gene is TRBV30, the J gene TRBJ2-1; 12 positions match TRBD2. The CDR3 extends over 16 amino acids. The V segment lost 5 bases and the J segment 6 bases; nucleotides outside the gene matches: 11. Per germline, CDR1 GTSNPN and CDR2 SVGIG (reference sequence). CDR3 residues: CAWELAGGELSNEQFF. DNA for the CDR3: TGTGCCTGGGAACTAGCGGGAGGAGAATTATCCAATGAGCAGTTCTTC.

The rearrangement joins TRBV9 to TRBJ1-3, with TRBD1 identical over 7 bases. V was pared by 4 bases and J by 0 bases, with 4 bases of the junction left unmatched. CDR3 length: 15 amino acids. Germline CDR1 and CDR2: SGDLS and YYNGEE. The CDR3: CASSFTGDSGNTIYF. The CDR3 coding sequence is TGTGCCAGCAGCTTCACAGGGGACTCTGGAAACACCATATATTTT.

V gene TRBV19 combines with J gene TRBJ2-7; weak D call: TRBD2 (5 bases). The CDR3 has 12 amino acids. V was pared by 5 bases and J by 3 bases, with 8 bases between. The germline CDR1 and CDR2 sequences are LNHDA and SQIVND (reference sequence). This CDR3 reads CASSRGDYEQYF. In nucleotides, the CDR3 is TGTGCCAGTAGTCGGGGAGACTACGAGCAGTACTTC.